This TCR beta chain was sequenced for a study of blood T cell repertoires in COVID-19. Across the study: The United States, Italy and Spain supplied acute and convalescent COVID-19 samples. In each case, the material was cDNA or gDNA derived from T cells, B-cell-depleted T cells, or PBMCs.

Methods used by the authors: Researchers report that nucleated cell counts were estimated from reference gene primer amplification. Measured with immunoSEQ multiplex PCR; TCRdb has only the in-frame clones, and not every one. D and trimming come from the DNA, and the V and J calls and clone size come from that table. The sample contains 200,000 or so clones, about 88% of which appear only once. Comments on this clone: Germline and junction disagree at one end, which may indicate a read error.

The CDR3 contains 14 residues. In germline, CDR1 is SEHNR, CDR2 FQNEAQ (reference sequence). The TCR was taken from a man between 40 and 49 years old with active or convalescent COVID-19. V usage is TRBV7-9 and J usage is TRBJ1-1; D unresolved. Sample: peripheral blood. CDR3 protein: CASSIATVNTEAFF. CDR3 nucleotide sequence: TGTGCCAGCAGCATAGCCACAGTGAACACTGAAGCTTTCTTT. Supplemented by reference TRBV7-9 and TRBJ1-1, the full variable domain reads DTGVSQNPRHKITKRGQNVTFRCDPISEHNRLYWYRQTLGQGPEFLTYFQNEAQLEKSRLLSDRFSAERPKGSFSTLEIQRTEQGDSAMYLCASSIATVNTEAFFGQGTRLTVV.